A selection of T cell receptor beta chains follows, all from one sample in a study of cytomegalovirus exposure and HLA in healthy donors. Some clones are missing from TCRdb's copy, which holds only in-frame ones; the method was immunoSEQ multiplex PCR. In the table there are approximately 190,000 clones, roughly 80% of which are singletons. The specimen sequenced was PBMCs. The receptors originated from a boy younger than 18 in good health and CMV-seronegative. Each CDR3 is given with its conserved first and last residue.

CDR3 length | V gene | CDR3 protein
13 | TRBV9 | CASSLRFIGEQFF
16 | TRBV25-1 | CASSEYEGRSHSPLHF
13 | TRBV10-3 | CAIPGQGGYGYTF
14 | TRBV5-4 | CASSSDETNYGYTF
14 | TRBV30 | CAWTRSSAKNIQYF
13 | TRBV30 | CAWIRQGQYGYTF
15 | TRBV2 | CASSPSGSWTGELFF
13 | TRBV19 | CASSMGAATEAFF
12 | TRBV18 | CASSRRGGEQYF
13 | TRBV19 | CASTGTEAYEQYF
13 | TRBV15 | CATSRVRNNEQFF
13 | TRBV29-1 | CSVEPGTSGEQYF
15 | TRBV19 | CASSQDRMSNQPQHF
13 | TRBV15 | CATSRDGRGEQYF
15 | TRBV4-3 | CASSQDSGQGNTIYF
16 | TRBV18 | CASSPNNRGGNQPQHF
13 | TRBV5-1 | CASRLAGTDTQYF
12 | TRBV11-2 | CASTNIGNTIYF
15 | TRBV9 | CASSVVGGGNTEAFF
12 | TRBV10-1 | CASSGPRGTQYF
13 | TRBV7-6 | CASSFEGAVTQYF
18 | TRBV30 | CAWSPPRLAGERTYEQYF
14 | TRBV10-2 | CASIRGTVNEKLFF
14 | TRBV6-5 | CASSTPSDSSGYTF
13 | TRBV5-1 | CASRSTVDQPQHF
17 | TRBV9 | CASSVATALSGANVLTF
15 | TRBV5-5 | CASSLAPHFNTEAFF
13 | TRBV5-1 | CASLGPAGGSAFF
14 | TRBV6-5 | CASSYTGTDSGYTF
16 | TRBV4-1 | CASSQDLPTSGSEQFF
18 | TRBV5-6 | CASSLGQGTILSGNTIYF
14 | TRBV7-9 | CASSLLFTYNEQFF
14 | TRBV4-1 | CASSQFGFGNTIYF
13 | TRBV2 | CASSEAKLGAYTF
15 | TRBV4-3 | CASSQESRGSYGYTF
12 | TRBV28 | CASVESPDTQYF
12 | TRBV11-2 | CASSSGSGEQFF
15 | TRBV2 | CASSEARGGGREAFF
15 | TRBV7-9 | CASSLLQGDYEKLFF
15 | TRBV5-4 | CASSLSSGSGETQYF
15 | TRBV4-3 | CASSQDGGSIYEQYF